Shown below are 20 T cell receptor beta chains from a single sample sequenced in a study of shared clonotypes between healthy human individuals. Only in-frame clones appear in the TCRdb table, and some are missing; sequencing was by immunoSEQ multiplex PCR. The sample contains about 2 million clones, 85% to 95% of which appear only once. Material for sequencing was naive CD4+ T cells sorted from blood. Sample subset: CD45RA+ positively selected. The source of these receptors is a man younger than 30 in good health.

The chain couples TRBV21-1 to TRBJ2-1. TRBV21-1 has pseudogene status. This CDR3 contains 11 residues. The CDR3 nucleotides are TGTGCCAGCAGCAGGTACAATGAGCAGTTCTTC. Residues: CASSRYNEQFF.

The chain is built from TRBV2 and TRBJ2-7; tentatively, D is TRBD1 (6 bases). V dropped 6 bases and J dropped 5 bases, with 14 bases sitting between them. This CDR3 region has 13 residues. Germline CDR1 reads SNHLY; CDR2 reads FYNNEI. The CDR3 sequence: CASRHRDGDEQYF. The CDR3 DNA is TGTGCCAGCAGACACAGGGACGGCGACGAGCAGTACTTC.

A note on this clone: In the same sample, other DNA sequences code for this CDR3. V gene TRBV7-9 combines with J gene TRBJ1-1; D remains ambiguous. V was trimmed by 5 bases and J by 1 base, leaving 2 bases between them. The germline gives CDR1 SEHNR, CDR2 FQNEAQ (reference sequence). This CDR3 region has 11 residues. DNA of the CDR3: TGTGCCAGCAGCGCGAACACTGAAGCTTTCTTT. This sequence encodes CASSANTEAFF.

The chain has TRBV5-8 and TRBJ2-1; TRBD1 matches 10 bases. V gave up 4 bases and J gave up 0 bases; unmatched junction bases: 4. CDR3 size: 16 residues. Germline V gene sequence: CDR1 SGHTS, CDR2 YDEGEE. CDR3 DNA: TGTGCCAGCAGCCCGGGACAGGGGAGCTCCTACAATGAGCAGTTCTTC. Translating it yields CASSPGQGSSYNEQFF.

This chain joins TRBV2 and TRBJ2-3; perhaps TRBD1 as D (5 bases). The CDR3 consists of 14 residues. Deletions cut 5 bases from V and 3 bases from J, with 12 bases between. Germline-derived CDR1 and CDR2 are SNHLY and FYNNEI. CDR3 nucleotides: TGTGCCAGCAGTTTCAGGGTGGTGACAGATACGCAGTATTTT. It is translated as CASSFRVVTDTQYF.

The rearrangement links TRBV12-2 to TRBJ1-5. TRBV12-2 is labeled a pseudogene. This CDR3 has 15 amino acids. The CDR3: CASRSHRGSNQPQHF. In DNA, the CDR3 is TGTGCAAGTCGCTCGCACAGAGGGAGCAATCAGCCCCAGCATTTT.

Details on this clone: Other DNA sequences of this sample code for an identical CDR3. The V call is TRBV6-5, the J call TRBJ2-5; no firm D call. V shed 0 bases and J shed 2 bases, with 7 bases lying between them. CDR1 and CDR2 from the germline V gene are MNHEY and SVGAGI. This CDR3 is built from 14 residues. CDR3 bases: TGTGCCAGCAGTTACTCTGTCTTACAAGAGACCCAGTACTTC. This sequence encodes CASSYSVLQETQYF.

This clone was seen a single time. The chain employs TRBV27 and TRBJ1-4, with 7 nucleotides matching TRBD1. With 6 bases clipped from V and 7 bases from J, the junction kept 17 bases outside the gene matches. Germline V CDR1 and CDR2: MNHEY, SMNVEV (reference sequence). The CDR3 is 17 residues long. As DNA, the CDR3 is TGTGCCAGCAGCCCCAAACGTGGCTCGACAGGGTTTGAAAAACTGTTTTTT. Translated: CASSPKRGSTGFEKLFF.

The rearrangement joins TRBV10-2 to TRBJ2-1, with 13 positions matching TRBD2. Germline CDR1 is WSHSY and CDR2 is SAAADI. The CDR3 covers 17 residues. With V trimmed by 3 bases and J by 0 bases, 2 bases remained unmatched. The CDR3, as DNA: TGCGCCAGCAGTGACCGGACTAGCGGGGGCTCCTACAATGAGCAGTTCTTC. This codes for CASSDRTSGGSYNEQFF.

The rearrangement uses TRBV21-1 and TRBJ1-1; TRBD1 is the table's D call, not checked against the DNA. TRBV21-1 is labeled a pseudogene. The CDR3 extends over 14 amino acids. This CDR3 reads CASTPGQFLAEAFF. The CDR3 DNA reads TGTGCCAGCACCCCGGGACAGTTTCTGGCTGAAGCTTTCTTT.

The V and J genes are TRBV7-3 and TRBJ2-3, with 10 nucleotides matching TRBD1. V was pared by 5 bases and J by 6 bases, with 5 bases of the junction left unmatched. This CDR3 contains 14 residues. CDR1 and CDR2 (germline): SGHTA, FQGTGA. CDR3 DNA sequence: TGTGCCAGCAGCCCCGACAGGGGGCGGGATACGCAGTATTTT. Translating gives CASSPDRGRDTQYF.

The chain combines TRBV30 with TRBJ1-2, with D perhaps matching TRBD1 (5 bases). CDR1 GTSNPN and CDR2 SVGIG come from the germline V gene (reference sequence). Trimming shortened V by 2 bases and J by 0 bases, and 10 bases separated the two germline ends. The CDR3 is made up of 14 amino acids. The chain's CDR3 is CAWSRTITNYGYTF. DNA for the CDR3: TGTGCCTGGAGTCGGACAATTACTAACTATGGCTACACCTTC.

The chain recombines TRBV25-1 with TRBJ2-5; TRBD2 might be the D (6 bases). V shed 1 base and J shed 3 bases, with 6 bases lying between them. Germline CDR1 reads MGHDK; CDR2 reads SYGVNS. The CDR3 covers 13 residues. CDR3 residues: CASSEWGEETQYF. The CDR3 bases are TGTGCCAGCAGTGAATGGGGGGAAGAGACCCAGTACTTC.

The rearrangement joins TRBV10-1 to TRBJ2-1; D remains ambiguous. V lost 4 bases and J 8 bases, leaving 12 bases between the germline ends. CDR3 size: 13 residues. The germline gives CDR1 WNHNN, CDR2 SYGVQD (reference sequence). For the CDR3, the DNA is TGCGCCAGCAGTGGCAGGCTGTCCGATGAGCAGTTCTTC. Translating gives CASSGRLSDEQFF.

V usage is TRBV6-5 and J usage is TRBJ1-2, with a weak D call TRBD1 (5 bases). CDR1 and CDR2 (germline): MNHEY, SVGAGI. Trimming stripped 7 bases from V and 3 bases from J, with 15 bases between. This CDR3 has 14 amino acids. The CDR3 loop reads CASNAEEGHYGYTF. In DNA, the CDR3 is TGTGCCAGCAATGCTGAGGAGGGGCACTATGGCTACACCTTC.

V usage is TRBV10-1 and J usage is TRBJ2-3; D gene unclear. This CDR3 spans 15 amino acids. The V end was cut by 3 bases, the J end by 4 bases, with 14 bases between. Germline-derived CDR1 and CDR2 are WNHNN and SYGVQD (reference sequence). CDR3 residues: CASSDPKGVADTQYF. In nucleotides, the CDR3 is TGCGCCAGCAGTGACCCCAAAGGTGTAGCAGATACGCAGTATTTT.

In this sample, this clone turned up once. This chain joins TRBV4-1 and TRBJ2-7, with TRBD1 matching over 9 bases. Looked up from germline, CDR1 is MGHRA and CDR2 is YSYEKL. The ends lost 0 bases at V and 6 bases at J; junction bases unmatched: 9. The CDR3 is 16 residues long. CDR3 bases: TGCGCCAGCAGCCAAGATCCCGCGACAGGGGGGGGCGAGCAGTACTTC. This codes for CASSQDPATGGGEQYF.

V and J are TRBV6-6 and TRBJ1-4; 9 nucleotides match TRBD1. CDR3 length: 15 amino acids. Germline trimming cut 0 bases from V and 8 bases from J; bases unmatched to any gene: 4. Germline CDR1 reads MNHNY; CDR2 reads SVGAGI (reference sequence). CDR3 in amino acids: CASSYSGTGSEKLFF. The CDR3 nucleotides read TGTGCCAGCAGTTACTCCGGGACAGGGAGCGAAAAACTGTTTTTT.

The gene calls are TRBV5-5 and TRBJ1-5, with no clear D. The CDR3 covers 13 residues. The V end was cut by 1 base, the J end by 5 bases, with 7 bases between. In germline, CDR1 is SGHKS, CDR2 YYEKEE (reference sequence). The CDR3 sequence is CASSLTVDQPQHF. The DNA for the CDR3 is TGTGCCAGCAGCTTGACAGTAGATCAGCCCCAGCATTTT.

CDR3 sequence reads: CASSLGDRRYGYTF. CDR3 nucleotide sequence: TGTGCCAGCAGCTTGGGGGACAGGAGATATGGCTACACCTTC. The chain recombines TRBV7-2 with TRBJ1-2; 8 bases fit TRBD1. The CDR3 contains 14 residues. CDR1 is SGHTA, CDR2 FQGNSA, per germline. V was pared by 3 bases and J by 5 bases, with 5 bases of the junction left unmatched.